The rows below give T cell receptor beta chains drawn from one sample of a study of cytomegalovirus exposure and HLA in healthy donors. The assay was immunoSEQ multiplex PCR, and TCRdb's table has in-frame clones only and misses some. This table has around 230,000 clones, about 85% appearing once. Sequencing input: PBMCs. These receptors were collected from a girl aged 2 to 10 in good health and CMV-seronegative. CDR3s include the opening cysteine and the closing phenylalanine or tryptophan. Each record gives: V gene, CDR3 length, J gene, CDR3 protein.

TRBV19	17	TRBJ2-7	CASSIPLRGSGINEQYF
TRBV11-2	14	TRBJ2-7	CASSLLGLATEQYF
TRBV5-4	12	TRBJ1-1	CATYRGNTEAFF
TRBV6-1	15	TRBJ2-3	CARGWGDRVTDTQYF
TRBV15	16	TRBJ1-5	CATSRVGAISNQPQHF
TRBV4-1	13	TRBJ2-5	CASSQGSGVTQYF
TRBV6-5	14	TRBJ1-5	CASRRQGGDQPQHF
TRBV5-1	14	TRBJ1-5	CASSPGEANQPQHF
TRBV7-9	15	TRBJ2-1	CASSLRTSGSNEQFF
TRBV7-7	16	TRBJ2-2	CASSTRLAANTGELFF
TRBV7-6	15	TRBJ1-3	CASSLAGGAGNTIYF
TRBV18	17	TRBJ1-5	CASSRTGPSGSNQPQHF
TRBV12-5	12	TRBJ1-1	CASGTGNTEAFF
TRBV5-1	15	TRBJ2-2	CASSLALADTGELFF
TRBV10-2	12	TRBJ2-7	CASLRQNYEQYF
TRBV2	14	TRBJ1-1	CASRSDRLNTEAFF
TRBV25-1	16	TRBJ1-6	CASSGGTASINSPLHF
TRBV25-1	16	TRBJ2-5	CASSEIGGTDQETQYF
TRBV5-1	16	TRBJ1-1	CASSWGGSQGSTEAFF
TRBV6-5	16	TRBJ1-4	CASSYSRGSTNEKLFF
TRBV7-2	11	TRBJ2-3	CASSFGGTQYF
TRBV5-1	15	TRBJ2-1	CASSPTSGGGNEQFF
TRBV9	15	TRBJ2-3	CASSVSGGYTDTQYF
TRBV30	11	TRBJ1-1	CAWKRNTEAFF